Each of the 10 T cell receptor beta chains below was sequenced from the same sample in a study of immune evolution from preneoplasia to lung adenocarcinoma. Sequencing was performed with immunoSEQ multiplex PCR; in TCRdb, only in-frame clones are kept and a portion is missing. Here the sample spans over 4,500 clones, more than 70% being singletons. Sequencing used FFPE atypical adenomatous hyperplasia tissue from the lung. The subset is: atypical adenomatous hyperplasia (AAH), lung preneoplasia. The receptor set was obtained from a person between 65 and 80 years old with lung adenocarcinoma.

The chain combines TRBV10-3 with TRBJ1-5, with D uncertain. V lost 4 bases and J 7 bases, leaving 8 bases between the germline ends. The V gene's germline CDR1 is ENHRY and CDR2 SYGVKD. This CDR3 comprises 12 residues. CDR3 DNA: TGTGCCATCAGTGGAGGCGGGCAGCCCCAGCATTTT. The encoded protein is CAISGGGQPQHF.

The chain links TRBV29-1 to TRBJ1-2; 10 nucleotides line up with TRBD1. The CDR3 is made up of 13 amino acids. CDR1 and CDR2 from the germline V gene are SQVTM and ANQGSEA. The V gene end was trimmed by 7 bases and the J gene end by 1 base; junction bases not matched to a gene: 3. The CDR3 protein is CSGGQGDNYGYTF. The DNA for the CDR3 is TGCAGCGGAGGACAGGGGGATAACTATGGCTACACCTTC.

The chain recombines TRBV4-1 with TRBJ1-1; perhaps TRBD1 as D (5 bases). Trimming stripped 0 bases from V and 1 base from J, with 12 bases between. The CDR3 sequence is 16 residues long. Germline loops: CDR1 MGHRA, CDR2 YSYEKL. CDR3 in amino acids: CASSQEGPGKNTEAFF. The DNA for the CDR3 is TGCGCCAGCAGCCAAGAAGGTCCAGGGAAGAACACTGAAGCTTTCTTT.

This clone appeared once. The chain recombines TRBV7-2 with TRBJ2-7; D gene unclear. V was pared by 5 bases and J by 7 bases, with 21 bases between. Per germline, CDR1 SGHTA and CDR2 FQGNSA. The CDR3 is made up of 15 amino acids. CDR3 sequence: CASSRDWSRFQEQYF. CDR3 in DNA: TGTGCCAGCAGCCGTGACTGGAGTCGGTTCCAGGAGCAGTACTTC. The full variable domain, rest sourced from reference TRBV7-2 and TRBJ2-7, is GAGVSQSPSNKVTEKGKDVELRCDPISGHTALYWYRQSLGQGLEFLIYFQGNSAPDKSGLPSDRFSAERTGGSVSTLTIQRTQQEDSAVYLCASSRDWSRFQEQYFGPGTRLTVT.

A single count supports this clone. The chain uses TRBV10-2 and TRBJ2-7; D may correspond to TRBD1 or TRBD2 (5 bases each). Germline V gives CDR1 WSHSY, CDR2 SAAADI. V lost 2 bases and J lost 6, with 14 bases in between. The CDR3 loop spans 14 amino acids. The CDR3 here is CASSETRDLSEQYF. DNA of the CDR3: TGCGCCAGCAGTGAGACCAGGGACCTTAGCGAGCAGTACTTC.

This rearrangement joins TRBV15 to TRBJ2-1; 10 bases line up with TRBD2. Unmatched junction bases numbered 5, after V lost 0 bases and J lost 0 bases. The length of the CDR3 is 18 residues. In germline, CDR1 is LNHNV, CDR2 YYDKDF (reference sequence). CDR3 amino acids: CATSRDGSGGSSYNEQFF. The CDR3 DNA reads as TGTGCCACCAGCAGAGATGGTAGCGGGGGGAGCTCCTACAATGAGCAGTTCTTC.

This clone has a handful of counts. The chain carries TRBV7-3 and TRBJ2-6; TRBD1 matches 8 bases. The CDR3 is 16 residues long. Looked up from germline, CDR1 is SGHTA and CDR2 is FQGTGA. With V trimmed by 5 bases and J by 2 bases, 5 bases remained unmatched. The CDR3 sequence is CASSRGQGPGANVLTF. For the CDR3, the DNA is TGTGCCAGCAGCCGAGGACAGGGTCCTGGGGCCAACGTCCTGACTTTC.

Comments on this clone: The sample carries other DNA sequences with the same CDR3. V is TRBV28 and J is TRBJ2-2; D is perhaps TRBD1 or TRBD2 (6 bases each). V lost 4 bases and J lost 4, with 13 bases in between. CDR3 length: 15 amino acids. CDR1 and CDR2 from the germline V gene are MDHEN and SYDVKM. CDR3 amino acids: CASSSPEGVTGELFF. DNA of the CDR3: TGTGCCAGCAGTTCCCCGGAGGGGGTCACCGGGGAGCTGTTTTTT.

The V gene is TRBV14, the J gene TRBJ1-4, with D maybe TRBD1 (5 bases). This CDR3 region has 16 residues. Germline loops: CDR1 SGHDN, CDR2 FVKESK. The germline V and J ends were trimmed by 4 bases and 7 bases, with 19 bases remaining between them. In nucleotides, the CDR3 is TGTGCCAGCAGCCCCCCCGGGGACCGTTCAAGTGAAAAACTGTTTTTT. It specifies CASSPPGDRSSEKLFF.

The J gene is TRBJ1-2, the V gene TRBV14; no clear D gene. The V gene lost 2 bases and the J gene lost 4 bases, with 11 bases spanning the gap. The CDR3 contains 14 residues. Germline values: CDR1 SGHDN, CDR2 FVKESK. For the CDR3, the DNA is TGTGCCAGCAGCCAACGTGAAAGCTTCTATGGCTACACCTTC. It is translated as CASSQRESFYGYTF.